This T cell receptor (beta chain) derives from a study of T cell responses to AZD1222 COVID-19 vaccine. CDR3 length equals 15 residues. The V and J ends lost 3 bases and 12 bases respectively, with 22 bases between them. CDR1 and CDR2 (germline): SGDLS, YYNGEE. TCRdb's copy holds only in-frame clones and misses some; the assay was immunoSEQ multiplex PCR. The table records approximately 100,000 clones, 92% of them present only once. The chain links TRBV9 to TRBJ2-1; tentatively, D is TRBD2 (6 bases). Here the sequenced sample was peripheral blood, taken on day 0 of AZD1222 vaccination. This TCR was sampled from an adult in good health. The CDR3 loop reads CASSASAGRVSVQFF. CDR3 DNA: TGTGCCAGCAGCGCCTCCGCCGGGAGAGTTTCCGTGCAGTTCTTC.